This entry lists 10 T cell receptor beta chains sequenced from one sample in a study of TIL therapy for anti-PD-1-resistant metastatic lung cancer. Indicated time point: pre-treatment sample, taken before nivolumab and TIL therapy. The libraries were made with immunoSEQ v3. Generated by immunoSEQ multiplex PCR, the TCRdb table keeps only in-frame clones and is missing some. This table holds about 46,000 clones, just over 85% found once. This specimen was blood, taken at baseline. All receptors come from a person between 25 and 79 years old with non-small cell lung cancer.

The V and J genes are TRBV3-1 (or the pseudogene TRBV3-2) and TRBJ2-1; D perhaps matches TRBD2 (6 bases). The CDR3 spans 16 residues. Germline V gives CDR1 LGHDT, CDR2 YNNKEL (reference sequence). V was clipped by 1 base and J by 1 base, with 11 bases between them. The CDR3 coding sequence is TGTGCCAGCAGCCAAGGCGCGGCGGGGTCCTACAATGAGCAGTTCTTC. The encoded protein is CASSQGAAGSYNEQFF.

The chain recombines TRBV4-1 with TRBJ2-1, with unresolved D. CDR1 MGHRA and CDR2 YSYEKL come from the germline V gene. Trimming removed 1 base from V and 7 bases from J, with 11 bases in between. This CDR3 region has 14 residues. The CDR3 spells CASSQGILGNEQFF. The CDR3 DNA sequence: TGCGCCAGCAGCCAAGGGATTCTAGGGAATGAGCAGTTCTTC.

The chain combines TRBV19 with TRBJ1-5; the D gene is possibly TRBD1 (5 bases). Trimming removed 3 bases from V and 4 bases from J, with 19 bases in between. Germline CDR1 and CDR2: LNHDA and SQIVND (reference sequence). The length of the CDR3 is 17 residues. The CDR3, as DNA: TGTGCCAGTAGTATTGAAAGGGGAAGGTCGGAGAATCAGCCCCAGCATTTT. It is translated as CASSIERGRSENQPQHF.

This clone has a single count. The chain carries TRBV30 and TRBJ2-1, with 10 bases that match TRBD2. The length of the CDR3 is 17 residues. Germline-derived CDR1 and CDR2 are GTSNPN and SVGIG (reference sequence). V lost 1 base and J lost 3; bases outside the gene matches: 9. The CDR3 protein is CAWSEPSGGVFYNEQFF. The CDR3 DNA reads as TGTGCCTGGAGTGAACCCAGCGGGGGGGTTTTCTACAATGAGCAGTTCTTC.

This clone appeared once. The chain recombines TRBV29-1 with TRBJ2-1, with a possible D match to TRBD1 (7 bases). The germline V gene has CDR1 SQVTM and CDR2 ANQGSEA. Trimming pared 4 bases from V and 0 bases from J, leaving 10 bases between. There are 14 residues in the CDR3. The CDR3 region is CSVGGTDSYNEQFF. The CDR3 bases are TGCAGCGTTGGCGGGACAGACTCCTACAATGAGCAGTTCTTC.

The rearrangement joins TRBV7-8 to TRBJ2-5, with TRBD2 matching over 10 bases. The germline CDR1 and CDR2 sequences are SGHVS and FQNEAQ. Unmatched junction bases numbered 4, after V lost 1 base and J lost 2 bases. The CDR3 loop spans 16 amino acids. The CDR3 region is CASSLGTSGDQETQYF. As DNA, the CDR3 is TGTGCCAGCAGCTTAGGGACTAGCGGTGATCAAGAGACCCAGTACTTC.

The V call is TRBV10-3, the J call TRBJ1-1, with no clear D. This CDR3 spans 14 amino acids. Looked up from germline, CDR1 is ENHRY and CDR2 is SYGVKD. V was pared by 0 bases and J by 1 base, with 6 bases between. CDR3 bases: TGTGCCATCAGTGAGTCGACGGGGAACACTGAAGCTTTCTTT. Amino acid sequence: CAISESTGNTEAFF.

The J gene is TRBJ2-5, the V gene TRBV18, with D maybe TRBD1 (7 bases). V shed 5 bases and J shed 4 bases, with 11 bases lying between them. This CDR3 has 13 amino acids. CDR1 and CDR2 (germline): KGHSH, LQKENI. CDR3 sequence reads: CASSAQGGETQYF. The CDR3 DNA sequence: TGTGCCAGCTCAGCGCAGGGGGGAGAGACCCAGTACTTC.

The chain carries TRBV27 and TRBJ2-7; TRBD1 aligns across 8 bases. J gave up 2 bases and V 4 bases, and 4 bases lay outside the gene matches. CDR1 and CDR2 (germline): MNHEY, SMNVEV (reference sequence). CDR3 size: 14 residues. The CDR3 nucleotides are TGTGCCAGCAGTTCCGGGACAGGACCCTACGAGCAGTACTTC. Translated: CASSSGTGPYEQYF.

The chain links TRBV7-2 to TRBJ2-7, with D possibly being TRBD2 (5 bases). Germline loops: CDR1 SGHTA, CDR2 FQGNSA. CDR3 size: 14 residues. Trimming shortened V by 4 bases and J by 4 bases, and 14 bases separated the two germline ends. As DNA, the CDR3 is TGTGCCAGCAGCTCCCGGGAAGGGTGGTACGAGCAGTACTTC. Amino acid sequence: CASSSREGWYEQYF.